Below are 27 T cell receptor beta chains sequenced from a single sample in a study of blood T cell repertoires in COVID-19. Produced via immunoSEQ multiplex PCR; TCRdb's table is partial and in-frame only. Among approximately 260,000 clones, about 87% were seen once, and the ten largest hold roughly 1.2%. Sequencing input: PBMCs or T cells enriched from blood (not recorded which). Receptors were obtained from a woman aged 40 to 50 with acute COVID-19.

This chain links TRBV12-3 or TRBV12-4 with TRBJ2-7; 10 nucleotides match TRBD1. The trim removed 8 bases at V and 4 bases at J, leaving 2 bases unmatched. This CDR3 region has 12 residues. The CDR3 region has the DNA TGTGCCAGCCGGGACAGGGGTTACGAGCAGTACTTC. This sequence encodes CASRDRGYEQYF.

The chain combines TRBV11-2 with TRBJ2-3; D perhaps matches TRBD1 (5 bases). Trimming took off 2 bases at V and 1 base at J, with 22 bases between the two ends. Germline CDR1 reads SGHAT; CDR2 reads FQNNGV. The CDR3 consists of 19 residues. The CDR3 region has the DNA TGTGCCAGCAGCTTATTTTCTGGTGGGGCAATACCTGGCACAGATACGCAGTATTTT. Residues: CASSLFSGGAIPGTDTQYF.

V and J are TRBV30 and TRBJ1-5; the D is unclear. The germline CDR1 and CDR2 sequences are GTSNPN and SVGIG (reference sequence). The CDR3 is made up of 13 amino acids. Trimming removed 3 bases from V and 2 bases from J, with 8 bases in between. The CDR3 DNA reads TGTGCCTGGAGCCCTTTCGGCAATCAGCCCCAGCATTTT. Amino acid sequence: CAWSPFGNQPQHF. Drawing the rest from reference TRBV30 and TRBJ1-5, the complete variable domain is SQTIHQWPATLVQPVGSPLSLECTVEGTSNPNLYWYRQAAGRGLQLLFYSVGIGQISSEVPQNLSASRPQDRQFILSSKKLLLSDSGFYLCAWSPFGNQPQHFGDGTRLSIL.

This clone appeared a few times. The chain has TRBV7-2 and TRBJ2-1; 9 nucleotides align to TRBD2. Trimming removed 4 bases from V and 7 bases from J; junction bases left unmatched: 5. CDR1 SGHTA and CDR2 FQGNSA come from the germline V gene. This CDR3 region has 14 residues. The CDR3 protein is CASSWGLAGNEQFF. CDR3 nucleotides: TGTGCCAGCAGCTGGGGACTAGCTGGTAATGAGCAGTTCTTC. Looking up the rest from reference TRBV7-2 and TRBJ2-1 gives the full variable domain: GAGVSQSPSNKVTEKGKDVELRCDPISGHTALYWYRQSLGQGLEFLIYFQGNSAPDKSGLPSDRFSAERTGGSVSTLTIQRTQQEDSAVYLCASSWGLAGNEQFFGPGTRLTVL.

The rearrangement joins TRBV6-5 to TRBJ2-7, with 7 bases that match TRBD2. The CDR3 length is 14 residues. The germline V gene has CDR1 MNHEY and CDR2 SVGAGI. After removal of 6 bases from V and 0 bases from J, the junction contained 5 bases not matched to a gene. CDR3 region: CASRLAGASYEQYF. CDR3 coding DNA: TGTGCCAGCAGGTTAGCGGGTGCCTCCTACGAGCAGTACTTC.

CDR3 DNA sequence: TGTGCCAGCAGTCCACAGGCCACTGAAGCTTTCTTT. Translated: CASSPQATEAFF. The chain links TRBV28 to TRBJ1-1; tentatively, D is TRBD1 (5 bases). The CDR3 is 12 amino acids. V was pared by 5 bases and J by 4 bases, with 8 bases between. Germline lookup yields CDR1 MDHEN and CDR2 SYDVKM. Full variable domain (missing parts from reference TRBV28 and TRBJ1-1): DVKVTQSSRYLVKRTGEKVFLECVQDMDHENMFWYRQDPGLGLRLIYFSYDVKMKEKGDIPEGYSVSREKKERFSLILESASTNQTSMYLCASSPQATEAFFGQGTRLTVV.

V gene TRBV10-3 combines with J gene TRBJ2-1; 16 bases align to TRBD2. With V trimmed by 9 bases and J by 10 bases, 9 bases remained unmatched. The germline CDR1 and CDR2 sequences are ENHRY and SYGVKD. The CDR3 is 15 residues long. As DNA, the CDR3 is TGTGCCATGCGCTCGGGACTAGCGGGGGGGTCGGAGCAGTTCTTC. Translated: CAMRSGLAGGSEQFF.

Written as DNA, the CDR3 is TGTGCCAGCAGAAACCGAGAATATAGCAATCAGCCCCAGCATTTT. Translating gives CASRNREYSNQPQHF. The chain recombines TRBV6-5 with TRBJ1-5, with unresolved D. The CDR3 runs 15 residues. The V and J ends lost 6 bases and 0 bases respectively, with 12 bases between them. Germline-derived CDR1 and CDR2 are MNHEY and SVGAGI.

This clone appeared once. The chain joins TRBV4-3 to TRBJ2-1, with 9 bases aligning to TRBD2. After removal of 4 bases from V and 3 bases from J, the junction contained 10 bases not matched to a gene. CDR1 is LGHNA and CDR2 is YSLEER in the germline V gene. This CDR3 is built from 17 residues. CDR3 nucleotide sequence: TGCGCCAGCAGCCCCTGGACTAGCGAAGATAGCTACAATGAGCAGTTCTTC. Encoded protein: CASSPWTSEDSYNEQFF.

This clone was seen a few times. The chain is built from TRBV3-1 (or the pseudogene TRBV3-2) and TRBJ1-1; D is undetermined. Trimming took off 8 bases at V and 1 base at J, with 14 bases between the two ends. Germline V gives CDR1 LGHDT, CDR2 YNNKEL (reference sequence). This CDR3 is 14 amino acids long. CDR3 nucleotide sequence: TGTGCCAGCCGTAAAGGAGAGACGAACACTGAAGCTTTCTTT. Translation gives CASRKGETNTEAFF.

The chain has TRBV10-3 and TRBJ1-1, with D perhaps TRBD1 (5 bases). V was clipped by 6 bases and J by 6 bases, with 14 bases between them. Germline lookup yields CDR1 ENHRY and CDR2 SYGVKD. This CDR3 contains 13 residues. CDR3 bases: TGTGCCATCAGGGCCGGGGGTTGGCCTGAAGCTTTCTTT. Translated: CAIRAGGWPEAFF.

This clone has a single count. V gene TRBV5-8 combines with J gene TRBJ2-6; D is uncertain. The CDR3 is 16 amino acids. Per the germline V gene, CDR1 is SGHTS and CDR2 is YDEGEE. The germline V and J ends were trimmed by 0 bases and 1 base, with 8 bases remaining between them. The CDR3 DNA reads as TGTGCCAGCAGCTTGGCGGTCTGGTCTGGGGCCAACGTCCTGACTTTC. Translated: CASSLAVWSGANVLTF.

The V call is TRBV7-9, the J call TRBJ2-1, with TRBD2 matching 11 bases. The CDR3 has 15 amino acids. Germline trimming cut 4 bases from V and 4 bases from J; bases unmatched to any gene: 3. Germline V gene data show CDR1 as SEHNR and CDR2 as FQNEAQ (reference sequence). CDR3 residues: CASSSVAGGYNEQFF. Here the CDR3 DNA reads TGTGCCAGCAGCTCGGTAGCGGGAGGGTACAATGAGCAGTTCTTC.

The chain recombines TRBV10-3 with TRBJ1-6, with TRBD1 identical over 9 bases. The CDR3 contains 15 residues. Trimming at V came to 5 bases and at J to 5 bases, leaving 4 bases not matched to a gene. Germline V gene sequence: CDR1 ENHRY, CDR2 SYGVKD. The CDR3 reads CAISRDRADNSPLHF. The CDR3 nucleotides read TGTGCCATCAGTAGGGACAGGGCTGATAATTCACCCCTCCACTTT.

The chain recombines TRBV5-1 with TRBJ1-2, with TRBD1 as a possible D gene (6 bases). CDR1 is SGHRS, CDR2 YFSETQ, per germline. The CDR3 totals 15 residues. Trimming cost V 5 bases and J 4 bases, with 18 bases left between them. The CDR3 is CASRKDRSIPYGYTF. The CDR3 coding sequence is TGCGCCAGCAGAAAGGACAGAAGTATACCCTATGGCTACACCTTC.

The chain carries TRBV6-1 and TRBJ2-7, with D maybe TRBD2 (6 bases). CDR1 and CDR2 from the germline V gene are MNHNS and SASEGT. V lost 0 bases and J lost 9, with 9 bases in between. The CDR3 covers 12 residues. The CDR3 DNA reads as TGTGCCAGCAGTGAAGCAAGGAGGGCGCAGTACGTC. Translated, it gives CASSEARRAQYV.

This clone was counted a single time. The chain has TRBV30 and TRBJ2-1; 12 bases line up with TRBD2. Germline CDR1 is GTSNPN and CDR2 is SVGIG (reference sequence). The CDR3 contains 16 residues. V lost 4 bases, J lost 0 bases, and 4 bases stayed unmatched. The CDR3 reads CAWKGLAGSSYNEQFF. CDR3 in DNA: TGTGCCTGGAAAGGACTAGCGGGAAGCTCCTACAATGAGCAGTTCTTC. The full variable domain, its missing parts supplied by reference TRBV30 and TRBJ2-1, is SQTIHQWPATLVQPVGSPLSLECTVEGTSNPNLYWYRQAAGRGLQLLFYSVGIGQISSEVPQNLSASRPQDRQFILSSKKLLLSDSGFYLCAWKGLAGSSYNEQFFGPGTRLTVL.

The chain combines TRBV20-1 with TRBJ2-1; D possibly corresponds to TRBD1 (6 bases). The V end was cut by 4 bases, the J end by 6 bases, with 7 bases between. The germline gives CDR1 DFQATT, CDR2 SNEGSKA (reference sequence). CDR3 size: 11 residues. The CDR3 region is CSAKQGNEQFF. The CDR3 DNA sequence: TGCAGTGCTAAACAGGGCAATGAGCAGTTCTTC.

The chain carries TRBV27 and TRBJ2-2; 10 bases align to TRBD2. Germline V lookup: CDR1 MNHEY, CDR2 SMNVEV (reference sequence). J was trimmed by 0 bases and V by 2 bases; bases with no gene match: 0. The CDR3 runs 16 residues. The CDR3 loop is CASSLGLAANTGELFF. The CDR3 nucleotides are TGTGCCAGCAGTTTAGGACTAGCGGCGAACACCGGGGAGCTGTTTTTT.

V usage is TRBV27 and J usage is TRBJ1-5; no clear D gene. CDR3 length: 15 amino acids. CDR1 and CDR2 (germline): MNHEY, SMNVEV (reference sequence). The ends were cut back, 6 bases at V and 5 bases at J, with 17 bases in the middle. The DNA for the CDR3 is TGTGCCAGCAGCCCTAGAATGGGTTGGGATCAGCCCCAGCATTTT. Translation: CASSPRMGWDQPQHF.

Here the CDR3 reads CATSRTSNYNEQFF. DNA of the CDR3: TGTGCCACCAGCCGGACTAGTAACTACAATGAGCAGTTCTTC. The chain joins TRBV15 to TRBJ2-1; 7 bases are shared with TRBD2. With V trimmed by 5 bases and J by 3 bases, 4 bases remained unmatched. Germline CDR1 is LNHNV and CDR2 is YYDKDF (reference sequence). The CDR3 extends over 14 amino acids.

The J gene is TRBJ1-1, the V gene TRBV9, with D maybe TRBD1 (6 bases). CDR1 SGDLS and CDR2 YYNGEE come from the germline V gene. V was clipped by 4 bases and J by 0 bases, with 13 bases between them. The CDR3 has 15 residues. CDR3 DNA: TGTGCCAGCAGCTCCGTGGGGGCACTGAACACTGAAGCTTTCTTT. Protein sequence: CASSSVGALNTEAFF.

V gene TRBV12-3 or TRBV12-4 combines with J gene TRBJ2-1; 8 nucleotides agree with TRBD2. V trimming: 5 bases; J trimming: 12 bases; junction bases outside the gene matches: 3. The CDR3 loop spans 11 amino acids. CDR3 amino acids: CASSRLAWQFF. The CDR3 region has the DNA TGTGCCAGCAGTCGACTAGCGTGGCAGTTCTTC.

This clone was detected a few times. V gene TRBV27 combines with J gene TRBJ2-3; D remains unclear. The V end was cut by 7 bases, the J end by 8 bases, with 10 bases between. The CDR3 spans 11 residues. Looked up from germline, CDR1 is MNHEY and CDR2 is SMNVEV (reference sequence). Here the CDR3 reads CASTPPGTQYF. The CDR3 DNA reads TGTGCCAGCACCCCCCCCGGTACGCAGTATTTT.

The chain combines TRBV5-4 with TRBJ2-2; D remains unclear. CDR1 is SGHNT, CDR2 YYREEE, per germline (reference sequence). V lost 7 bases to trimming and J lost 0 bases, with 10 bases between them. The CDR3 consists of 14 residues. The CDR3 nucleotides read TGTGCCAGCGAAGCACTTTCGAACACCGGGGAGCTGTTTTTT. This gives the protein CASEALSNTGELFF.

The chain is built from TRBV5-3 and TRBJ1-6; TRBD1 agrees at 9 bases. TRBV5-3 carries the ORF label, with uncertain function. The CDR3 runs to 15 residues. The ends lost 4 bases at V and 8 bases at J; junction bases unmatched: 7. In nucleotides, the CDR3 is TGTGCCAGAAGCCGGGACAGGGAGGGGGATTCACCCCTCCACTTT. Protein product: CARSRDREGDSPLHF.

J is TRBJ1-1 and V is TRBV28; no firm D call. Looked up from germline, CDR1 is MDHEN and CDR2 is SYDVKM. V shed 3 bases and J shed 6 bases, with 17 bases lying between them. This CDR3 spans 15 amino acids. The CDR3 bases are TGTGCCAGCAGTTTGTATCTTGGCCATTTGGCTGAAGCTTTCTTT. Its protein product is CASSLYLGHLAEAFF. Combining the CDR3 with reference TRBV28 and TRBJ1-1 gives the whole variable domain DVKVTQSSRYLVKRTGEKVFLECVQDMDHENMFWYRQDPGLGLRLIYFSYDVKMKEKGDIPEGYSVSREKKERFSLILESASTNQTSMYLCASSLYLGHLAEAFFGQGTRLTVV.